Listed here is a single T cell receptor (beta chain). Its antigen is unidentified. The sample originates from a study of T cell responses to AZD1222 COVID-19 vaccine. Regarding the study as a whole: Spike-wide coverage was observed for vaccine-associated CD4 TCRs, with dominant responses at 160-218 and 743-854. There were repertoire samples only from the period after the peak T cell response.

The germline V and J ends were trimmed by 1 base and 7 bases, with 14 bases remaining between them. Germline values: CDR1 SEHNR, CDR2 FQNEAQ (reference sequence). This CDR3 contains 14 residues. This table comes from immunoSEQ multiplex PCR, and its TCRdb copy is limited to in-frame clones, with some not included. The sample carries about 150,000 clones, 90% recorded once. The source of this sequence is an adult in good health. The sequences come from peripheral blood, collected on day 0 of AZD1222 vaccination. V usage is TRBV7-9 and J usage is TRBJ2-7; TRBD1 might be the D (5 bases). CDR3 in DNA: TGTGCCAGCAGCTTAGAGGGGCCTCAAGTGGAGCAGTACTTC. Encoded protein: CASSLEGPQVEQYF.